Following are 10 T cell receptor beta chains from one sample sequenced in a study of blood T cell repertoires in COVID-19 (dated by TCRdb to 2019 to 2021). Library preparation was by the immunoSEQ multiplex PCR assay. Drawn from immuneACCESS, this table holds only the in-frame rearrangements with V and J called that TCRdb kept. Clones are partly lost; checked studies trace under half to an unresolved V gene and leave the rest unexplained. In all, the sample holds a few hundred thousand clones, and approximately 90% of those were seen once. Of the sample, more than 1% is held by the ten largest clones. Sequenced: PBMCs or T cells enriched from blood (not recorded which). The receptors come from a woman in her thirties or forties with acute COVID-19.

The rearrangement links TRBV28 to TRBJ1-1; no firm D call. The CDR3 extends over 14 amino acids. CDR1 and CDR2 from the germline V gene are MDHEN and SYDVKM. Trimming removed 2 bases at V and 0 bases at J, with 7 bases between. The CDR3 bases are TGTGCCAGCAGTTTACTACTTCTGAACACTGAAGCTTTCTTT. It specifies CASSLLLLNTEAFF. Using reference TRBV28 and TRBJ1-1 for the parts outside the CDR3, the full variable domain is DVKVTQSSRYLVKRTGEKVFLECVQDMDHENMFWYRQDPGLGLRLIYFSYDVKMKEKGDIPEGYSVSREKKERFSLILESASTNQTSMYLCASSLLLLNTEAFFGQGTRLTVV.

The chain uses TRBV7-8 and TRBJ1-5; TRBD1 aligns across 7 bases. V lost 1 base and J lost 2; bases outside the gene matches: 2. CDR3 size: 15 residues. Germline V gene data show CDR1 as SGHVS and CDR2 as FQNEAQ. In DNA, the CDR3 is TGTGCCAGCAGCTTAGATACAGGGGGCAATCAGCCCCAGCATTTT. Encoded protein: CASSLDTGGNQPQHF.

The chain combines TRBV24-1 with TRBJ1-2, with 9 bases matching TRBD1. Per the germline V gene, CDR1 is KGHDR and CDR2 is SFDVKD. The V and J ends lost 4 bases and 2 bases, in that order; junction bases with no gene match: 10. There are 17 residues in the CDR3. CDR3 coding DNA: TGTGCCACCAGTGAATCAGCGGGACAGGGTGGCAACTATGGCTACACCTTC. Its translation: CATSESAGQGGNYGYTF.

In DNA form, the CDR3 reads TGCAGCGTTCACAGGGGCGAGTATGGCTACACCTTC. Amino acid sequence: CSVHRGEYGYTF. The chain uses TRBV29-1 and TRBJ1-2; 7 nucleotides align to TRBD1. Germline lookup yields CDR1 SQVTM and CDR2 ANQGSEA. After removal of 5 bases from V and 5 bases from J, the junction contained 5 bases not matched to a gene. This CDR3 is built from 12 residues.

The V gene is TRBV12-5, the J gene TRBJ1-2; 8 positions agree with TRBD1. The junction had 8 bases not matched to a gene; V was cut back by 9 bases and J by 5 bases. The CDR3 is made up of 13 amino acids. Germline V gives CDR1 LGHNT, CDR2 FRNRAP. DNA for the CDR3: TGTGCTAGAGGACAGGGCGAGTGGTATGGCTACACCTTC. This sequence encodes CARGQGEWYGYTF.

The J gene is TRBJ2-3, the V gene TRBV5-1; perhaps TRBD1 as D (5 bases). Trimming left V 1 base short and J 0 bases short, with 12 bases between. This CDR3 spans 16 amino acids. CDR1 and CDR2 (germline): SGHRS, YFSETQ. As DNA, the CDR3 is TGCGCCAGCAGCTTGAGAGGACACTATAGCACAGATACGCAGTATTTT. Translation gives CASSLRGHYSTDTQYF.

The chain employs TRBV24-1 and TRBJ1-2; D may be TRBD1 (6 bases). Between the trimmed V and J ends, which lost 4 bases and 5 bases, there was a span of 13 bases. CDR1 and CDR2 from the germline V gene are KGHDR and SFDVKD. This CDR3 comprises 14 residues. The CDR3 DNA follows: TGTGCCACCAGTGACCGGCCAACAGGGTATGGCTACACCTTC. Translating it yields CATSDRPTGYGYTF.

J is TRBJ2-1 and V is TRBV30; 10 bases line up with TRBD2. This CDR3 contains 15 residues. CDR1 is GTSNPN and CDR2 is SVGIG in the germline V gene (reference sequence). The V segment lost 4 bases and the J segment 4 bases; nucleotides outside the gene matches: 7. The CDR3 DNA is TGTGCCTGGACCCGGGGACTAGCGTTTTACAATGAGCAGTTCTTC. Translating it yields CAWTRGLAFYNEQFF.

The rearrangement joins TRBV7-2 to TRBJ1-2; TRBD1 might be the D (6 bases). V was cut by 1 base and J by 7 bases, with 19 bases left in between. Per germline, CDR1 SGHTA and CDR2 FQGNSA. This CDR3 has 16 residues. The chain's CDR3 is CASSLVVGRGLGGYTF. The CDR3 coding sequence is TGTGCCAGCAGCTTAGTAGTGGGCAGGGGCTTAGGTGGCTACACCTTC.

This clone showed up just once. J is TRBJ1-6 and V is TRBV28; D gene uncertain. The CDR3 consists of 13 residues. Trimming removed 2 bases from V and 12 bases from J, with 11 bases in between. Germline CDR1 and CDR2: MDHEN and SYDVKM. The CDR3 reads CASSLGLLLPLHF. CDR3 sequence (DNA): TGTGCCAGCAGTTTAGGGCTCTTGTTACCCCTCCACTTT.